This record concerns one TCR beta chain sequence. The source of the sample is a study of T cells in Graves' hyperthyroidism and ophthalmopathy. Study-wide context: Blood from the periphery was taken at initial diagnosis, before any treatment.

Uncontrolled infection, other autoimmune disease, pregnancy or lactation excluded patients. It was RNA transcripts that yielded the amplified TCR beta CDR3 regions. Researchers ran a first-round RT-PCR on the TCR CDR3 using the HTBI primer set. TCRdb redid the calling of the multiplex PCR reads with MiXCR, one entry per CDR3 protein. The data show 690,000 or so distinct CDR3 sequences, roughly a sixth seen once. With V trimmed by 6 bases and J by 7 bases, 15 bases remained unmatched. CDR1 and CDR2 from the germline V gene are MNHEY and SMNVEV (reference sequence). This CDR3 spans 16 amino acids. Sequencing input: blood. The TCR was taken from a woman aged 45-59 years with Graves' hyperthyroidism that later progressed to Graves' ophthalmopathy. The V gene is TRBV27, the J gene TRBJ2-1; TRBD1 matches 7 bases. The CDR3 loop reads CASSPGTVLKGNEQFF. DNA of the CDR3: TGTGCCAGCAGCCCCGGGACAGTACTTAAAGGGAATGAGCAGTTCTTC.